The 29 T cell receptor beta chains below come from one sample, sequenced in a study of cytomegalovirus exposure and HLA in healthy donors. The primer mix had 60 Vbeta and 13 Jbeta primers. TCRdb keeps only in-frame clones here, not all; method: immunoSEQ multiplex PCR. The repertoire holds approximately 90,000 clones, with approximately 77% as singletons. The sequenced material came from PBMCs. These receptors originate from a man aged 25 to 45 in good health and CMV-seronegative.

This clone came up a few times. V gene TRBV6-1 combines with J gene TRBJ2-2, with D possibly matching TRBD1 (5 bases). This CDR3 region has 14 residues. Germline CDR1 MNHNS, CDR2 SASEGT. The ends were cut back, 11 bases at V and 6 bases at J, with 19 bases in the middle. The CDR3 is CASFKQGWAGELFF. Here the CDR3 DNA reads TGTGCCTCATTTAAGCAGGGTTGGGCCGGGGAGCTGTTTTTT.

The chain has TRBV6-1 and TRBJ2-2; 8 nucleotides line up with TRBD2. Per germline, CDR1 MNHNS and CDR2 SASEGT. V shed 2 bases, J shed 0 bases, and the junction held 2 bases outside the gene matches. The CDR3 runs to 16 residues. The CDR3 sequence is CASSELGLANTGELFF. As DNA, the CDR3 is TGTGCCAGCAGTGAATTGGGACTAGCGAACACCGGGGAGCTGTTTTTT.

This clone was observed a single time. The chain combines TRBV30 with TRBJ2-7; D gene uncertain. CDR3 size: 12 residues. V was shortened by 2 bases and J by 1 base, with 6 bases between the two germline ends. Germline assignment: CDR1 GTSNPN and CDR2 SVGIG (reference sequence). CDR3 DNA: TGTGCCTGGAGTTCCCCTTCCTACGAGCAGTACTTC. Residues: CAWSSPSYEQYF.

The rearrangement uses TRBV6-6 and TRBJ2-7; TRBD1 is a possible D gene (5 bases). Germline loops: CDR1 MNHNY, CDR2 SVGAGI (reference sequence). This CDR3 region has 16 residues. Trimming left V 0 bases short and J 2 bases short, with 14 bases between. The CDR3 bases are TGTGCCAGCAGTTACTCGAAGGGGCCCATAACCTACGAGCAGTACTTC. Translating it yields CASSYSKGPITYEQYF.

V is TRBV10-2 and J is TRBJ1-3; tentative D call: TRBD1 (5 bases). V was pared by 7 bases and J by 0 bases, with 13 bases between. Germline CDR1 and CDR2: WSHSY and SAAADI. The CDR3 runs 15 residues. CDR3 in amino acids: CASIMDTSSGNTIYF. CDR3 nucleotide sequence: TGCGCCAGCATAATGGACACGAGCTCTGGAAACACCATATATTTT.

The gene calls are TRBV5-6 and TRBJ2-7; 7 nucleotides line up with TRBD1. Germline V gene sequence: CDR1 SGHDT, CDR2 YYEEEE. The J segment lost 0 bases and the V segment lost 4 bases, leaving 7 bases of the junction unmatched. The CDR3 has 15 residues. The CDR3 is CASSAGTVHSYEQYF. The CDR3 DNA is TGTGCCAGCAGCGCCGGGACAGTACACTCCTACGAGCAGTACTTC.

The CDR3 reads CASSLVVAGNYNEQFF. The CDR3 region has the DNA TGTGCCAGCAGCTTAGTGGTAGCGGGGAACTACAATGAGCAGTTCTTC. The chain has TRBV7-8 and TRBJ2-1; 8 nucleotides match TRBD2. The V gene end was trimmed by 1 base and the J gene end by 3 bases; junction bases not matched to a gene: 5. The CDR3 covers 16 residues. Germline CDR1 reads SGHVS; CDR2 reads FQNEAQ.

V and J are TRBV6-4 and TRBJ2-2; 10 bases align to TRBD2. The CDR3 contains 14 residues. Germline V gene lookup returns CDR1 MRHNA and CDR2 SNTAGT. V trimming: 4 bases; J trimming: 4 bases; junction bases outside the gene matches: 0. For the CDR3, the DNA is TGTGCCAGCAGTGCTAGCGGGAGCACCGGGGAGCTGTTTTTT. Protein product: CASSASGSTGELFF.

This clone was recorded only once. V gene TRBV18 combines with J gene TRBJ2-7, with 15 bases aligning to TRBD2. Germline V gene data show CDR1 as KGHSH and CDR2 as LQKENI. The CDR3 length is 18 residues. Germline trimming cut 3 bases from V and 0 bases from J; bases unmatched to any gene: 6. The CDR3 region is CASSPAGTSGRTSYEQYF. In nucleotides, the CDR3 is TGTGCCAGCTCACCGGCCGGGACTAGCGGGAGGACCTCCTACGAGCAGTACTTC.

A single count supports this clone. The chain couples TRBV28 to TRBJ2-7; 9 bases align to TRBD1. V dropped 8 bases and J dropped 0; count of bases not matched to a gene: 8. The CDR3 has 15 amino acids. The germline gives CDR1 MDHEN, CDR2 SYDVKM. Written as DNA, the CDR3 is TGTGCCAGCTGCGAGACAGGGGGGCCCTCCTACGAGCAGTACTTC. Protein: CASCETGGPSYEQYF.

This clone was seen a few times. V gene TRBV9 combines with J gene TRBJ2-7, with D possibly TRBD2 on 5 matching bases. The CDR3 extends over 15 amino acids. The V end was cut by 0 bases, the J end by 2 bases, with 12 bases between. Germline lookup yields CDR1 SGDLS and CDR2 YYNGEE. In nucleotides, the CDR3 is TGTGCCAGCAGCGTAGCGGAGCGGATAACCTACGAGCAGTACTTC. Residues: CASSVAERITYEQYF. Supplemented by reference TRBV9 and TRBJ2-7, the full variable domain reads DSGVTQTPKHLITATGQRVTLRCSPRSGDLSVYWYQQSLDQGLQFLIQYYNGEERAKGNILERFSAQQFPDLHSELNLSSLELGDSALYFCASSVAERITYEQYFGPGTRLTVT.

The chain carries TRBV7-2 and TRBJ1-1, with unresolved D. Looked up from germline, CDR1 is SGHTA and CDR2 is FQGNSA. This CDR3 contains 13 residues. Deletions cut 2 bases from V and 4 bases from J, with 8 bases between. CDR3: CASSLRELTEAFF. The CDR3 DNA reads as TGTGCCAGCAGCTTAAGGGAGCTCACTGAAGCTTTCTTT.

The V gene is TRBV21-1, the J gene TRBJ1-3. TRBV21-1 is tagged as a pseudogene. The CDR3 length is 16 residues. For the CDR3, the DNA is TGTGCCAGCTTTACCCCGGGGTTTATCTCTGGAAACACCATATATTTT. Protein product: CASFTPGFISGNTIYF.

Notes on this clone: Lacking the conserved final phenylalanine or tryptophan, this CDR3 likely reflects a read error. J is TRBJ2-7 and V is TRBV7-9, with D uncertain. CDR1 and CDR2 (germline): SEHNR, FQNEAQ (reference sequence). V was shortened by 5 bases and J by 6 bases, with 17 bases between the two germline ends. The CDR3 loop spans 14 amino acids. The CDR3 protein is CASSPRNPLGEQYL. For the CDR3, the DNA is TGTGCCAGCAGCCCCCGAAATCCCCTAGGCGAGCAGTACCTC.

The chain combines TRBV10-1 with TRBJ2-3; D gene ambiguous. The V and J ends lost 5 bases and 10 bases respectively, with 16 bases between them. This CDR3 has 13 residues. Germline V lookup: CDR1 WNHNN, CDR2 SYGVQD (reference sequence). CDR3 nucleotides: TGCGCCAGCAGTAAATCAGGATTGATAGCGCAGTATTTT. Translated, it gives CASSKSGLIAQYF.

For the CDR3, the DNA is TGTGCCAGCAGTCCCCCGTGGGAGTCCAATCAGCCCCAGCATTTT. This sequence encodes CASSPPWESNQPQHF. The chain carries TRBV28 and TRBJ1-5; no definite D call. Trimming pared 5 bases from V and 3 bases from J, leaving 14 bases between. This CDR3 is 15 amino acids long. Germline CDR1 is MDHEN and CDR2 is SYDVKM. The full variable domain, with the rest looked up from reference TRBV28 and TRBJ1-5, is DVKVTQSSRYLVKRTGEKVFLECVQDMDHENMFWYRQDPGLGLRLIYFSYDVKMKEKGDIPEGYSVSREKKERFSLILESASTNQTSMYLCASSPPWESNQPQHFGDGTRLSIL.

This clone came up a few times. This chain joins TRBV19 and TRBJ1-2; D is ambiguous. V lost 1 base and J lost 7, with 7 bases in between. The CDR3 has 12 residues. Per the germline V gene, CDR1 is LNHDA and CDR2 is SQIVND (reference sequence). The CDR3 DNA is TGTGCCAGTAGTATAGCTCCGAGTGGCTACACCTTC. It translates to CASSIAPSGYTF.

The J gene is TRBJ2-3, the V gene TRBV11-2; D is unresolved. The CDR3 sequence is 12 residues long. Trimming pared 3 bases from V and 4 bases from J, leaving 5 bases between. Germline V gene sequence: CDR1 SGHAT, CDR2 FQNNGV. This chain's CDR3 is CASSFTADTQYF. The CDR3 DNA reads TGTGCCAGCAGCTTTACGGCAGATACGCAGTATTTT.

V usage is TRBV28 and J usage is TRBJ2-7, with 8 nucleotides matching TRBD1. Trimming cost V 8 bases and J 4 bases; bases outside gene matches: 7. Germline-derived CDR1 and CDR2 are MDHEN and SYDVKM. The CDR3 has 13 residues. CDR3 sequence: CASFRQGAYEQYF. For the CDR3, the DNA is TGTGCCAGCTTCAGGCAGGGGGCTTACGAGCAGTACTTC.

The CDR3 DNA reads TGTGCCAGCAGTTACTTTACAGCACTAGCCAAAAACATTCAGTACTTC. Translation gives CASSYFTALAKNIQYF. The genes are TRBV6-6 and TRBJ2-4, with no clear D. The germline V gene has CDR1 MNHNY and CDR2 SVGAGI (reference sequence). The CDR3 length is 16 residues. Trimming left V 1 base short and J 0 bases short, with 10 bases between.

The chain employs TRBV7-9 and TRBJ2-2; D gene ambiguous. The CDR3 totals 15 residues. Trimming left V 1 base short and J 5 bases short, with 11 bases between. Per germline, CDR1 SEHNR and CDR2 FQNEAQ (reference sequence). The CDR3 spells CASSLGGSRTGELFF. In DNA, the CDR3 is TGTGCCAGCAGCTTAGGAGGCAGTCGAACCGGGGAGCTGTTTTTT. The full variable domain, in which reference TRBV7-9 and TRBJ2-2 provide the parts outside the CDR3, is DTGVSQNPRHKITKRGQNVTFRCDPISEHNRLYWYRQTLGQGPEFLTYFQNEAQLEKSRLLSDRFSAERPKGSFSTLEIQRTEQGDSAMYLCASSLGGSRTGELFFGEGSRLTVL.

As regards this clone: Because it lacks the conserved phenylalanine or tryptophan at the end, this CDR3 is likely a read error. This chain links TRBV6-1 with TRBJ2-7, with TRBD2 as a possible D gene (5 bases). Germline V gene lookup returns CDR1 MNHNS and CDR2 SASEGT. There are 15 residues in the CDR3. Trimming stripped 3 bases from V and 2 bases from J, with 14 bases between. The CDR3 sequence is CASSDIGVSPYEQYL. CDR3 sequence (DNA): TGTGCCAGCAGTGATATCGGGGTTTCCCCCTACGAGCAGTACCTC.

The chain combines TRBV19 with TRBJ2-6; 8 nucleotides agree with TRBD2. V gave up 5 bases and J gave up 3 bases; unmatched junction bases: 3. Per the germline V gene, CDR1 is LNHDA and CDR2 is SQIVND (reference sequence). CDR3 length: 15 residues. CDR3 residues: CASSPGTSGANVLTF. The CDR3 bases are TGTGCCAGTAGTCCAGGGACTAGTGGGGCCAACGTCCTGACTTTC.

The chain couples TRBV5-1 to TRBJ1-6, with D hard to call. The CDR3 spans 14 residues. Germline V CDR1 and CDR2: SGHRS, YFSETQ. V was shortened by 4 bases and J by 10 bases, with 15 bases between the two germline ends. The CDR3 region has the DNA TGCGCCAGCAGCACAGACAAAGGATCCTCACCCCTCCACTTT. Translating gives CASSTDKGSSPLHF.

The chain is built from TRBV30 and TRBJ2-7, with TRBD1 matching 9 bases. Trimming removed 3 bases from V and 4 bases from J; junction bases left unmatched: 13. Per the germline V gene, CDR1 is GTSNPN and CDR2 is SVGIG (reference sequence). The CDR3 has 16 amino acids. CDR3 sequence (DNA): TGTGCCTGGAGAGAGGAAGGGGGGACAGGGAGGTACGAGCAGTACTTC. Protein product: CAWREEGGTGRYEQYF.

This chain uses TRBV6-4 with TRBJ2-1; the D gene is possibly TRBD2 (5 bases). The V and J ends lost 8 bases and 2 bases respectively, with 16 bases between them. Per the germline V gene, CDR1 is MRHNA and CDR2 is SNTAGT. This CDR3 contains 15 residues. Here the CDR3 DNA reads TGTGCCAGCTCCGCGGAATGGGGAGCCTACAATGAGCAGTTCTTC. Protein: CASSAEWGAYNEQFF.

The chain couples TRBV29-1 to TRBJ1-2, with 8 nucleotides matching TRBD1. The CDR3 contains 15 residues. Trimming took 4 bases from V and 3 from J; bases not matched to a gene: 10. Looked up from germline, CDR1 is SQVTM and CDR2 is ANQGSEA. The chain's CDR3 is CSVGSGGYEDYGYTF. The CDR3 coding sequence is TGCAGCGTTGGGTCAGGGGGCTATGAGGACTATGGCTACACCTTC.

CDR3: CSARGGETEAFF. In DNA form, the CDR3 reads TGCAGCGCCCGGGGGGGCGAAACTGAAGCTTTCTTT. The chain carries TRBV29-1 and TRBJ1-1, with TRBD1 as a possible D gene (6 bases). Germline V gene sequence: CDR1 SQVTM, CDR2 ANQGSEA. CDR3 length: 12 amino acids. V was trimmed by 7 bases and J by 5 bases, leaving 14 bases between them.

CDR3 DNA: TGTGCCAGCAGTTACAGTCCGGGTAGCTACGAGCAGTACTTC. Protein: CASSYSPGSYEQYF. This chain connects TRBV6-5 to TRBJ2-7, with D unclear. The CDR3 consists of 14 residues. V was shortened by 2 bases and J by 3 bases, with 11 bases between the two germline ends. Per germline, CDR1 MNHEY and CDR2 SVGAGI.